This T cell receptor beta chain was documented in a study of PD-L1 blockade in urothelial cancer. About the study: Patients' histories included 0 to 3 prior chemotherapy regimens. Blood analysis was done at 3 weeks (second dose) and 6 weeks after treatment began. General study findings and limits: Clones that were tumor-associated expanded more in the blood of durable-benefit patients at 3 weeks.

Indicated time point: pretreatment peripheral blood. In germline, CDR1 is SGHNT, CDR2 YENEEA. CDR3 length: 16 amino acids. V dropped 5 bases and J dropped 3; count of bases not matched to a gene: 5. As to this clone: Its antigen remains unknown.

A spike-in of synthetic TCR analog templates was added to each PCR. This table comes from immunoSEQ multiplex PCR, and its TCRdb copy is limited to in-frame clones, with some not included. Of 80,000 to 90,000 clones in the sample, more than 70% were seen once. The starting material was PBMCs, obtained around atezolizumab (anti-PD-L1) treatment. The rearrangement joins TRBV11-3 to TRBJ2-3; 13 nucleotides agree with TRBD2. The receptor's source is a man aged 60 to 75 with urothelial cancer. Written as DNA, the CDR3 is TGTGCCAGCAGCCCGGGGACTAGCGGGGAAACAGATACGCAGTATTTT. The encoded protein is CASSPGTSGETDTQYF.